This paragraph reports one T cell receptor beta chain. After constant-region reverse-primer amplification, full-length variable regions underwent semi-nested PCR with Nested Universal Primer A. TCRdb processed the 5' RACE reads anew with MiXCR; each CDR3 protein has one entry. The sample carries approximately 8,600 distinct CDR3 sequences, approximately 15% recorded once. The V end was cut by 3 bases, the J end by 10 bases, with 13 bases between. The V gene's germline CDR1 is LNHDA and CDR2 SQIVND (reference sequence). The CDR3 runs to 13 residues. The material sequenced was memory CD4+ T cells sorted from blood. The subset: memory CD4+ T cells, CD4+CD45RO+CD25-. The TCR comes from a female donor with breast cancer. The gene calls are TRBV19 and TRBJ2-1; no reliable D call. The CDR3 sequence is CASSMLGPSEQFF. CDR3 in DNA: TGTGCCAGTAGTATGCTAGGGCCATCCGAGCAGTTCTTC.